Below, 2 T cell receptor beta chains from the same sample are listed, as sequenced in a study of shared clonotypes between healthy human individuals. Assay used: immunoSEQ multiplex PCR; TCRdb lists only in-frame clones, some missing. The sample includes 2,100,000 or so clones, about 94% of them seen just once. Sequencing used naive CD4+ T cells sorted from blood. Sample subset: CD45RA+ positively selected. These receptor sequences come from a man between 18 and 29 years old in good health.

The gene calls are TRBV5-4 and TRBJ1-2, with a tentative D call TRBD1 (6 bases). CDR3 length: 14 residues. Germline-derived CDR1 and CDR2 are SGHNT and YYREEE (reference sequence). Trimming took off 0 bases at V and 4 bases at J, with 10 bases between the two ends. CDR3 sequence: CASSLAQDSYGYTF. The CDR3 bases are TGTGCCAGCAGCTTGGCCCAGGACAGCTATGGCTACACCTTC.

The chain combines TRBV4-2 with TRBJ2-5; D assignment may be TRBD1 or TRBD2 (6 bases each). CDR1 is LGHNA, CDR2 YNFKEQ, per germline. Trimming cost V 2 bases and J 5 bases, with 12 bases left between them. This CDR3 has 14 residues. CDR3 in DNA: TGTGCCAGCAGCCAAACGGGGGCCCCGGAGACCCAGTACTTC. It specifies CASSQTGAPETQYF.